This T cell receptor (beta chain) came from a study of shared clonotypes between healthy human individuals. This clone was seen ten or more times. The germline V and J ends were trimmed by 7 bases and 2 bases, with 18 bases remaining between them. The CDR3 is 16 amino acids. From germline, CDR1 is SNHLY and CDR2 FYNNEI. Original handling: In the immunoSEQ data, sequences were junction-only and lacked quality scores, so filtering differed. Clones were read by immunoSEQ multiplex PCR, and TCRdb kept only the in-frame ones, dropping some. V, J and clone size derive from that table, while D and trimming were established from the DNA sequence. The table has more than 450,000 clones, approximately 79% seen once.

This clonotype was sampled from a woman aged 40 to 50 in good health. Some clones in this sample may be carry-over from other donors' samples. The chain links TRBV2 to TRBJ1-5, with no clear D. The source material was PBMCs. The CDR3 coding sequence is TGTGCCAGCACCCGGGCCACTTCTCGTGGCAATCAGCCCCAGCATTTT. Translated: CASTRATSRGNQPQHF.